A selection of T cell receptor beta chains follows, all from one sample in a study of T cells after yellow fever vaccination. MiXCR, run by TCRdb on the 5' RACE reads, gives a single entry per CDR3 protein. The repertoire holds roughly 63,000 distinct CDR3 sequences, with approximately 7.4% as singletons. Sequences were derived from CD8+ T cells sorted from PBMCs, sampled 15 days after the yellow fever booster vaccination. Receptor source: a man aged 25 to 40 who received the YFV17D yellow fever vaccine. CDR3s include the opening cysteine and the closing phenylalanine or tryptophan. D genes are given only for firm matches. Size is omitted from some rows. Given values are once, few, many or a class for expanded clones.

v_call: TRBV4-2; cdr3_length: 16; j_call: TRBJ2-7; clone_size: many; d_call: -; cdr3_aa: CASSQESSGSSYEQYF; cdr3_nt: TGTGCCAGCAGCCAAGAAAGTAGCGGTAGCTCCTACGAGCAGTACTTC
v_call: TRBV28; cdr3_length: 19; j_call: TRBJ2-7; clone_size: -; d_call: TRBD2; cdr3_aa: CASSSAVGTSGAPAYEQYF; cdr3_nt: TGTGCCAGCAGCTCAGCGGTCGGGACTAGCGGAGCCCCAGCCTACGAGCAGTACTTC
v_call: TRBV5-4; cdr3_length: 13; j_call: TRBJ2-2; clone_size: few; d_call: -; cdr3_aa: CASSFPESGELFF; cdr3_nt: TGTGCCAGCAGCTTCCCAGAATCCGGGGAGCTGTTTTTT
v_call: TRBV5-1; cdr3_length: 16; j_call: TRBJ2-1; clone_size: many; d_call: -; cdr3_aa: CASSSHIVASYNEQFF; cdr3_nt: TGCGCCAGCAGCTCGCATATAGTGGCCTCCTACAATGAGCAGTTCTTC
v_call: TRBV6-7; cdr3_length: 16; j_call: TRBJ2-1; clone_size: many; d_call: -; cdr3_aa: CASSYWDFPLSDEQFF; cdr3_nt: TGTGCCAGCAGTTACTGGGACTTCCCACTATCCGATGAGCAGTTCTTC
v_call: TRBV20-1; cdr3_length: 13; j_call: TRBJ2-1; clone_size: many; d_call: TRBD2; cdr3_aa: CSAMREGRGEQFF; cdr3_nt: TGCAGTGCTATGCGGGAGGGCCGGGGTGAGCAGTTCTTC
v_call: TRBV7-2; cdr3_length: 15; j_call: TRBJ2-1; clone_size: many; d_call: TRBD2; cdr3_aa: CASSLVLAGGFEQFF; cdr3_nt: TGTGCCAGCAGCTTAGTACTAGCGGGAGGCTTTGAGCAGTTCTTC
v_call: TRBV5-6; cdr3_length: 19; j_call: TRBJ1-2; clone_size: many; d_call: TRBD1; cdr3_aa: CASSSSFDRGNHFDYGYTF; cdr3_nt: TGTGCCAGCAGCTCATCATTCGACAGGGGTAATCATTTCGACTATGGCTACACCTTC
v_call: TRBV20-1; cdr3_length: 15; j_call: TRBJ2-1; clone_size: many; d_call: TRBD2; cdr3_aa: CSAPIAPGGYDEQFF; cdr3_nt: TGCAGTGCCCCGATAGCCCCGGGAGGGTACGATGAGCAGTTCTTC
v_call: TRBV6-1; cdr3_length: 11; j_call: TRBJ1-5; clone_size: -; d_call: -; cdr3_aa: CASSDNQPQHF; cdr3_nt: TGTGCCAGCAGTGACAATCAGCCCCAGCATTTT